This passage covers 15 T cell receptor beta chains from one sample sequenced in a study of shared clonotypes between healthy human individuals (dated by TCRdb to about 2020). Libraries were prepared through the immunoSEQ multiplex PCR assay. This is the immuneACCESS table as TCRdb keeps it, with only in-frame sequences that have V and J called. A part of the clones is gone; compared with another copy, unresolved V genes explain less than half, and the rest is unexplained. This sample comprises 450,000 to 500,000 clones, 75% to 85% of them detected only once. The top ten clonotypes cover 10% to 15% of the sample. Sequenced input: PBMCs. The source of these receptors is a woman aged 40 to 49 in good health. Some clones in this sample may be carry-over from other donors' samples.

The rearrangement joins TRBV7-2 to TRBJ2-7; D gene ambiguous. The V and J ends lost 5 bases and 2 bases respectively, with 16 bases between them. This CDR3 has 15 amino acids. The germline gives CDR1 SGHTA, CDR2 FQGNSA. The CDR3 DNA reads TGTGCCAGCAGCCTAACGAAGGGTGGGCCCTACGAGCAGTACTTC. Protein product: CASSLTKGGPYEQYF.

This chain's CDR3 is CASSSRGRAGELFF. CDR3 in DNA: TGTGCCAGCAGTTCCCGCGGGAGGGCCGGGGAGCTGTTTTTT. The genes are TRBV28 and TRBJ2-2; 9 bases align to TRBD2. V gave up 4 bases and J gave up 6 bases; unmatched junction bases: 3. CDR1 and CDR2 from the germline V gene are MDHEN and SYDVKM. The CDR3 contains 14 residues.

The J gene is TRBJ1-1, the V gene TRBV27, with 8 bases fitting TRBD1. J lost 4 bases, V lost 6 bases, and 13 bases had no gene match. The V gene's germline CDR1 is MNHEY and CDR2 SMNVEV (reference sequence). The CDR3 totals 16 residues. The DNA for the CDR3 is TGTGCCAGCAGCCTTATTAGGACAGGGTCTTTCACTGAAGCTTTCTTT. Its translation: CASSLIRTGSFTEAFF.

This chain joins TRBV5-1 and TRBJ2-2; 9 bases map to TRBD2. With V trimmed by 0 bases and J by 2 bases, 5 bases remained unmatched. Germline CDR1 SGHRS, CDR2 YFSETQ. The CDR3 is 17 amino acids. CDR3 DNA: TGCGCCAGCAGCTTGGGAGGCGGGAGGGCCAACACCGGGGAGCTGTTTTTT. Its protein product is CASSLGGGRANTGELFF.

This clone was seen a single time. This chain connects TRBV5-1 to TRBJ2-1, with 14 positions matching TRBD2. CDR1 and CDR2 from the germline V gene are SGHRS and YFSETQ. This CDR3 region has 17 residues. V dropped 4 bases and J dropped 6; count of bases not matched to a gene: 9. The CDR3 loop is CASSLQQGLAGVNEQFF. In DNA, the CDR3 is TGCGCCAGCAGCCTACAACAGGGACTAGCGGGGGTCAATGAGCAGTTCTTC.

The chain has TRBV13 and TRBJ1-5; D remains unclear. The CDR3 is 14 amino acids. V was shortened by 0 bases and J by 3 bases, with 6 bases between the two germline ends. The V gene's germline CDR1 is PRHDT and CDR2 FYEKMQ (reference sequence). The CDR3, as DNA: TGTGCCAGCAGCTTAGGCCAACTCAATCAGCCCCAGCATTTT. Its protein is CASSLGQLNQPQHF.

This chain connects TRBV7-6 to TRBJ2-1, with TRBD2 identical over 11 bases. V dropped 5 bases and J dropped 6; count of bases not matched to a gene: 18. Germline CDR1 reads SGHVS; CDR2 reads FNYEAQ. The CDR3 covers 19 residues. Here the CDR3 reads CASSPAPGLAEERANEQFF. CDR3 nucleotide sequence: TGTGCCAGCAGCCCCGCCCCGGGACTAGCGGAAGAGAGGGCCAATGAGCAGTTCTTC.

The chain employs TRBV2 and TRBJ2-2; D is possibly TRBD1 or TRBD2 (6 bases each). The ends were cut back, 3 bases at V and 5 bases at J, with 13 bases in the middle. There are 15 residues in the CDR3. The germline V gene encodes CDR1 SNHLY and CDR2 FYNNEI. In nucleotides, the CDR3 is TGTGCCAGCAGTGAGGAGGGGACACCTACCGGGGAGCTGTTTTTT. This encodes CASSEEGTPTGELFF.

V gene TRBV4-1 combines with J gene TRBJ1-2; D is perhaps TRBD1 (5 bases). CDR1 is MGHRA and CDR2 is YSYEKL in the germline V gene. The CDR3 extends over 16 amino acids. V dropped 1 base and J dropped 1 base, with 13 bases sitting between them. The CDR3: CASSQVVRQSNYGYTF. CDR3 in DNA: TGCGCCAGCAGCCAAGTTGTGAGACAGAGTAACTATGGCTACACCTTC.

The chain recombines TRBV11-2 with TRBJ2-5; TRBD2 aligns across 7 bases. The J segment lost 4 bases and the V segment lost 8 bases, leaving 10 bases of the junction unmatched. The CDR3 is made up of 14 amino acids. Per germline, CDR1 SGHAT and CDR2 FQNNGV. The DNA of the CDR3 is TGTGCCAGCCTCGCGCGGGGGTTGGGAGAGACCCAGTACTTC. This translates into CASLARGLGETQYF.

Turning to this clone: This same CDR3 is encoded by further DNA sequences in the sample. The rearrangement uses TRBV9 and TRBJ2-7, with D perhaps matching TRBD2 (6 bases). CDR3 length equals 15 residues. Germline CDR1 SGDLS, CDR2 YYNGEE. Trimming shortened V by 2 bases and J by 2 bases, and 14 bases separated the two germline ends. CDR3 loop: CASSVTRDSPYEQYF. CDR3 nucleotides: TGTGCCAGCAGCGTGACCCGGGACTCTCCCTACGAGCAGTACTTC.

The J gene is TRBJ1-1, the V gene TRBV14; D uncertain. This CDR3 contains 13 residues. Trimming took off 1 base at V and 8 bases at J, with 11 bases between the two ends. Germline V lookup: CDR1 SGHDN, CDR2 FVKESK. DNA for the CDR3: TGTGCCAGCAGCCAAGGAGGGAGTGGGGAAGCTTTCTTT. Translation: CASSQGGSGEAFF.

The J gene is TRBJ2-7, the V gene TRBV6-6, with 9 bases that match TRBD2. The V segment lost 10 bases and the J segment 2 bases; nucleotides outside the gene matches: 9. The germline gives CDR1 MNHNY, CDR2 SVGAGI (reference sequence). This CDR3 is 14 amino acids long. The CDR3 spells CATNWGTSPYEQYF. CDR3 coding DNA: TGTGCCACCAATTGGGGGACTAGCCCCTACGAGCAGTACTTC.

This chain links TRBV7-9 with TRBJ2-7, with 13 bases aligning to TRBD2. Germline V gene data show CDR1 as SEHNR and CDR2 as FQNEAQ (reference sequence). The length of the CDR3 is 15 residues. With V trimmed by 5 bases and J by 6 bases, 7 bases remained unmatched. CDR3 sequence: CASSLGLAGVSEQYF. The CDR3 DNA reads as TGTGCCAGCAGCCTCGGACTAGCGGGAGTGAGCGAGCAGTACTTC.

This rearrangement joins TRBV10-2 to TRBJ1-1, with no clear D. V was pared by 7 bases and J by 0 bases, with 12 bases between. This CDR3 is built from 14 residues. Germline CDR1 is WSHSY and CDR2 is SAAADI. CDR3: CASKAAQMNTEAFF. CDR3 nucleotides: TGCGCCAGCAAGGCGGCACAAATGAACACTGAAGCTTTCTTT.